Listed below are T cell receptor beta chains from one sample, sequenced in a study of T cells after posttransplantation cyclophosphamide. Data came from immunoSEQ multiplex PCR; TCRdb stores just in-frame clones and leaves some out. Singletons are absent from the sample, which has 38,000 or so clones. The sample comprised PBMCs. The source of these receptors is a man in his fifties or sixties in good health, CMV-negative, and a related stem cell transplant donor. The CDR3 runs from the conserved cysteine through the conserved F or W. The order of the fields is J gene, CDR3 length, V gene, CDR3 protein.

J: TRBJ2-1; length: 17; V: TRBV11-2; CDR3: CASSLFIFRGQGYEQFF
J: TRBJ1-5; length: 14; V: TRBV2; CDR3: CASSIDSRNQPQHF
J: TRBJ2-5; length: 12; V: TRBV7-9; CDR3: CASSSLAETQYF
J: TRBJ2-7; length: 11; V: TRBV30; CDR3: CAWSVGLVPYF
J: TRBJ1-5; length: 16; V: TRBV13; CDR3: CASSLGQGASNQPQHF
J: TRBJ2-3; length: 17; V: TRBV7-9; CDR3: CASSLASGAGRLDTQYF
J: TRBJ1-4; length: 15; V: TRBV10-2; CDR3: CASSETGSTREKLFF
J: TRBJ2-1; length: 19; V: TRBV18; CDR3: CASSPTGTSGSFAYNEQFF
J: TRBJ2-2; length: 15; V: TRBV7-2; CDR3: CASSLQPGFTGELFF
J: TRBJ2-5; length: 17; V: TRBV11-2; CDR3: CASSLGASGGAGETQYF
J: TRBJ1-5; length: 15; V: TRBV7-2; CDR3: CASSLEGRRSQPQHF
J: TRBJ1-1; length: 16; V: TRBV19; CDR3: CASSPLGAHMNTEAFF
J: TRBJ2-1; length: 12; V: TRBV29-1; CDR3: CSVGGTWDEQFF
J: TRBJ1-5; length: 15; V: TRBV18; CDR3: CASSPSGQVDQPQHF
J: TRBJ2-1; length: 13; V: TRBV6-4; CDR3: CASSASMNNEQFF
J: TRBJ1-5; length: 13; V: TRBV5-5; CDR3: CASGQDSNQPQHF
J: TRBJ2-5; length: 13; V: TRBV29-1; CDR3: CSVVWGLGETQYF
J: TRBJ2-1; length: 17; V: TRBV19; CDR3: CASSIEGGSSSYNEQFF
J: TRBJ2-4; length: 15; V: TRBV6-6; CDR3: CASSPQPRASNIQYF
J: TRBJ2-2; length: 18; V: TRBV18; CDR3: CASSPRASGALHAGELFF
J: TRBJ2-2; length: 18; V: TRBV10-1; CDR3: CASSDQRRATGPTGELFF
J: TRBJ2-1; length: 14; V: TRBV5-1; CDR3: CASSLGQGDNEQFF
J: TRBJ2-7; length: 14; V: TRBV6-5; CDR3: CASSQDRNPYEQYF
J: TRBJ1-2; length: 11; V: TRBV23-1; CDR3: CASLIPGGYTF
J: TRBJ2-2; length: 13; V: TRBV25-1; CDR3: CASAGPTWGELFF
J: TRBJ2-1; length: 16; V: TRBV27; CDR3: CASSLFGTQGYNEQFF
J: TRBJ2-7; length: 14; V: TRBV7-9; CDR3: CASSPQGVTGEQYF
J: TRBJ2-7; length: 15; V: TRBV19; CDR3: CASSIVGTQLYEQYF
J: TRBJ1-2; length: 14; V: TRBV9; CDR3: CASSVHQGAVGYTF
J: TRBJ1-5; length: 14; V: TRBV27; CDR3: CASRSGQGDQPQHF
J: TRBJ1-1; length: 14; V: TRBV19; CDR3: CASSIVQSNTEAFF
J: TRBJ2-7; length: 15; V: TRBV7-3; CDR3: CASSWDGASGLEQYF
J: TRBJ2-5; length: 16; V: TRBV11-1; CDR3: CASSSGGGAGQETQYF
J: TRBJ2-2; length: 15; V: TRBV7-7; CDR3: CASSVGREGTGELFF
J: TRBJ1-1; length: 14; V: TRBV19; CDR3: CASRLQGFHTEAFF
J: TRBJ2-2; length: 14; V: TRBV5-5; CDR3: CASSFGANTGELFF
J: TRBJ2-4; length: 11; V: TRBV30; CDR3: CAWTQGRGQYF
J: TRBJ1-1; length: 15; V: TRBV29-1; CDR3: CSAVKAGQVNTEAFF
J: TRBJ2-5; length: 15; V: TRBV2; CDR3: CASSGERIFSETQYF
J: TRBJ1-2; length: 14; V: TRBV5-1; CDR3: CASSPVDTYYGYTF
J: TRBJ1-1; length: 16; V: TRBV18; CDR3: CASSQEQGAPNTEAFF
J: TRBJ2-3; length: 14; V: TRBV6-1; CDR3: CASLAGPSPDTQYF
J: TRBJ2-7; length: 14; V: TRBV9; CDR3: CASSVGLADYEQYF
J: TRBJ1-1; length: 14; V: TRBV7-9; CDR3: CASSLGHLNTEAFF
J: TRBJ1-4; length: 13; V: TRBV7-7; CDR3: CASSLYADEKLFF
J: TRBJ2-7; length: 17; V: TRBV9; CDR3: CASSVGLWQGATYEQYF
J: TRBJ2-1; length: 14; V: TRBV7-3; CDR3: CASSFASGYNEQFF
J: TRBJ1-3; length: 13; V: TRBV9; CDR3: CASSTRAGNTIYF
J: TRBJ1-1; length: 12; V: TRBV11-2; CDR3: CASSFGRTEAFF
J: TRBJ1-1; length: 14; V: TRBV5-1; CDR3: CASSLGQGFTEAFF
J: TRBJ2-5; length: 17; V: TRBV6-1; CDR3: CASSEGRELISTETQYF
J: TRBJ2-7; length: 15; V: TRBV6-5; CDR3: CASSPRLYPSYEQYF
J: TRBJ2-7; length: 11; V: TRBV19; CDR3: CASSGQYEQYF
J: TRBJ2-1; length: 13; V: TRBV6-6; CDR3: CASSSNGGGEQFF
J: TRBJ2-1; length: 16; V: TRBV10-3; CDR3: CAISDPGQGALDEQFF
J: TRBJ1-1; length: 14; V: TRBV30; CDR3: CAWSVQLMNTEAFF
J: TRBJ1-6; length: 13; V: TRBV30; CDR3: CAWAGDRNSPLHF